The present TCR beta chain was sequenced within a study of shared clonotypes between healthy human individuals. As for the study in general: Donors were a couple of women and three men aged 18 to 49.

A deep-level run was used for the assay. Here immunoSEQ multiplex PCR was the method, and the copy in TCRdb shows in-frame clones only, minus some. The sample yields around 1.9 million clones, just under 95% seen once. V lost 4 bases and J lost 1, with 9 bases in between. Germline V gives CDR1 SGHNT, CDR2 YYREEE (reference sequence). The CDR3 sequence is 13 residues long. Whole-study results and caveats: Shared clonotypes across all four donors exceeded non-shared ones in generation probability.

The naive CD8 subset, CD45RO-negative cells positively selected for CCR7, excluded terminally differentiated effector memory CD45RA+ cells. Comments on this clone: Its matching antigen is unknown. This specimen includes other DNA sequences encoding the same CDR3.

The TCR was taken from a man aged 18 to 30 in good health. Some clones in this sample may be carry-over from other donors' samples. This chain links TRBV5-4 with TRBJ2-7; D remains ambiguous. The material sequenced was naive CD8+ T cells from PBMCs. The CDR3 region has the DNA TGTGCCAGCAGCCCCTGGGGATCCTACGAGCAGTACTTC. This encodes CASSPWGSYEQYF.